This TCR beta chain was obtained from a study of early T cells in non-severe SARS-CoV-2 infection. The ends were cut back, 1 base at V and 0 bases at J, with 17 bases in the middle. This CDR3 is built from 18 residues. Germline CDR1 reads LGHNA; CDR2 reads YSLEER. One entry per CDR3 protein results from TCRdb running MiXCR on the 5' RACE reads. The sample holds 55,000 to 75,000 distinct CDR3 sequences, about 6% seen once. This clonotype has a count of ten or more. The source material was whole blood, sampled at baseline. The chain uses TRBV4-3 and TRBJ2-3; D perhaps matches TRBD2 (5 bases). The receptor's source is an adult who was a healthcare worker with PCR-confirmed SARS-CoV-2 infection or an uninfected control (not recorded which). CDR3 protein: CASSQGSSGGPSTDTQYF. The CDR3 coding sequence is TGCGCCAGCAGCCAAGGTAGTAGTGGCGGGCCCAGCACAGATACGCAGTATTTT.